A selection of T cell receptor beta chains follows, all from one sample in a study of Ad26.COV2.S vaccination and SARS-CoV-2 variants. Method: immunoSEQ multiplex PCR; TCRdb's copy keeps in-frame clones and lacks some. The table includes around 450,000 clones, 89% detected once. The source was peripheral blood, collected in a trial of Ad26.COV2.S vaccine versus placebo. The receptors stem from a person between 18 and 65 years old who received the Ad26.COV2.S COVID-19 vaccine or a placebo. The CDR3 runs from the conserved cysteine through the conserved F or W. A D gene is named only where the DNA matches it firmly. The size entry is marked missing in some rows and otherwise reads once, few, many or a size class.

CASTYRFEAFF	TGTGCCAGTACGTATCGGTTCGAAGCTTTCTTT	.	.	TRBJ1-1	TRBV19
CSVEIAGLGEAFF	TGCAGCGTTGAGATTGCGGGGTTAGGTGAAGCTTTCTTT	once	.	TRBJ1-1	TRBV29-1
CATSEISEGRGRELSGELFF	TGTGCCACCAGTGAAATTTCCGAGGGCAGGGGGCGGGAATTGTCCGGGGAGCTGTTTTTT	once	TRBD1	TRBJ2-2	TRBV24-1
CASSQRTGRNTGELFF	TGTGCCAGTAGTCAAAGGACAGGGAGGAACACCGGGGAGCTGTTTTTT	.	TRBD1	TRBJ2-2	TRBV19
CASSLIGTSGSRQYF	TGTGCCAGCAGCCTTATCGGGACTAGCGGGAGTCGGCAGTACTTC	.	TRBD2	TRBJ2-7	TRBV27
CASKASYNSPLHF	TGTGCCAGTAAAGCCAGCTATAATTCACCCCTCCACTTT	.	.	TRBJ1-6	TRBV19
CASSLQPAGGTYEQYF	TGTGCCAGCAGCTTACAGCCAGCGGGGGGGACCTACGAGCAGTACTTC	.	TRBD2	TRBJ2-7	TRBV7-9
CASSYDVSSTDTQYF	TGTGCCAGCAGTTACGACGTATCTAGCACAGATACGCAGTATTTT	.	.	TRBJ2-3	TRBV6-6
CASSYQSGTGASYEQYF	TGTGCCAGCAGCTATCAAAGCGGGACAGGGGCCTCCTACGAGCAGTACTTC	.	TRBD1	TRBJ2-7	TRBV7-8
CASSQERVSYEQYF	TGTGCCAGCAGCCAAGAGAGGGTCTCCTACGAGCAGTACTTC	.	.	TRBJ2-7	TRBV4-2
CASSQDSGRGRNEQFF	TGTGCCAGCAGCCAAGATAGCGGGAGAGGTCGCAATGAGCAGTTCTTC	.	TRBD2	TRBJ2-1	TRBV3-1/TRBV3-2